This is a list of T cell receptor beta chains from one sample in a study of shared clonotypes between healthy human individuals. Some clones are missing from TCRdb's copy, which holds only in-frame ones; the method was immunoSEQ multiplex PCR. Found here are about 2.3 million clones, under 95% of them singletons; the top ten hold approximately 0.4%. Sequencing used naive CD4+ T cells from PBMCs. The source of these receptors is a man aged 18-30 years in good health. Some clones in this sample may be carry-over from other donors' samples. Each CDR3 is given with its conserved first and last residue. The order of the fields is D gene, clone size, J gene, V gene, CDR3 protein, CDR3 DNA. A D gene is named only where the DNA matches it firmly. Clone size, where shown, is once, few, many, or a class for clones that have expanded.

D gene: .
clone size: .
J gene: TRBJ2-7
V gene: TRBV7-9
CDR3 protein: CASSLAASYEQYF
CDR3 DNA: TGTGCCAGCAGCTTAGCGGCCTCCTACGAGCAGTACTTC

D gene: TRBD2
clone size: .
J gene: TRBJ2-3
V gene: TRBV14
CDR3 protein: CASSPGGRRTDTQYF
CDR3 DNA: TGTGCCAGCAGCCCCGGGGGGAGGCGCACAGATACGCAGTATTTT

D gene: .
clone size: .
J gene: TRBJ2-2
V gene: TRBV5-1
CDR3 protein: CASSPQGTGELFF
CDR3 DNA: TGCGCCAGCAGCCCGCAGGGAACCGGGGAGCTGTTTTTT

D gene: TRBD1
clone size: .
J gene: TRBJ2-5
V gene: TRBV10-1
CDR3 protein: CASPGTGKRETQYF
CDR3 DNA: TGCGCCAGCCCGGGGACAGGGAAGAGAGAGACCCAGTACTTC

D gene: .
clone size: .
J gene: TRBJ2-5
V gene: TRBV18
CDR3 protein: CASSPPRGEETQYF
CDR3 DNA: TGTGCCAGCTCACCACCCCGGGGTGAAGAGACCCAGTACTTC

D gene: .
clone size: once
J gene: TRBJ1-5
V gene: TRBV6-1
CDR3 protein: CASVDPSNQPQHF
CDR3 DNA: TGTGCCAGCGTCGACCCTAGCAATCAGCCCCAGCATTTT

D gene: TRBD1
clone size: .
J gene: TRBJ2-7
V gene: TRBV28
CDR3 protein: CASAPAGQGLEYF
CDR3 DNA: TGTGCCAGCGCCCCGGCGGGACAGGGATTGGAGTACTTC

D gene: .
clone size: .
J gene: TRBJ2-5
V gene: TRBV7-9
CDR3 protein: CASSLGVATQETQYF
CDR3 DNA: TGTGCCAGCAGCCTCGGGGTAGCGACGCAAGAGACCCAGTACTTC

D gene: .
clone size: .
J gene: TRBJ1-4
V gene: TRBV30
CDR3 protein: CAWSRLQGFTNEKLFF
CDR3 DNA: TGTGCCTGGAGCCGGCTCCAGGGTTTTACTAATGAAAAACTGTTTTTT

D gene: .
clone size: .
J gene: TRBJ2-7
V gene: TRBV11-3
CDR3 protein: CASSLGGGGYEQYF
CDR3 DNA: TGTGCCAGCAGCTTAGGCGGCGGCGGCTACGAGCAGTACTTC

D gene: TRBD1
clone size: .
J gene: TRBJ2-1
V gene: TRBV13
CDR3 protein: CASSTRAGTGFTMKQFF
CDR3 DNA: TGTGCCAGCAGCACGCGAGCCGGGACAGGGTTTACAATGAAGCAGTTCTTC

D gene: .
clone size: .
J gene: TRBJ1-4
V gene: TRBV28
CDR3 protein: CASSQGYTNEKLFF
CDR3 DNA: TGTGCCAGCAGTCAAGGGTACACTAATGAAAAACTGTTTTTT

D gene: TRBD2
clone size: .
J gene: TRBJ2-1
V gene: TRBV2
CDR3 protein: CASSARLAAYNEQFF
CDR3 DNA: TGTGCCAGCAGTGCCCGACTAGCGGCTTACAATGAGCAGTTCTTC

D gene: TRBD2
clone size: once
J gene: TRBJ2-7
V gene: TRBV11-2
CDR3 protein: CASSLIGLAGGPTYEQYF
CDR3 DNA: TGTGCCAGCAGCTTAATAGGCCTAGCGGGAGGGCCGACCTACGAGCAGTACTTC

D gene: .
clone size: .
J gene: TRBJ2-7
V gene: TRBV11-2
CDR3 protein: CASSPVNRPIEQYF
CDR3 DNA: TGTGCCAGCAGCCCCGTCAACAGACCTATCGAGCAGTACTTC

D gene: .
clone size: .
J gene: TRBJ2-7
V gene: TRBV27
CDR3 protein: CASSPSGQSPYEQYF
CDR3 DNA: TGTGCCAGCAGTCCCTCCGGGCAGAGCCCCTACGAGCAGTACTTC

D gene: .
clone size: .
J gene: TRBJ1-2
V gene: TRBV2
CDR3 protein: CASSLYRDINYGYTF
CDR3 DNA: TGTGCCAGCAGCTTATACAGGGACATCAACTATGGCTACACCTTC

D gene: .
clone size: .
J gene: TRBJ2-5
V gene: TRBV11-2
CDR3 protein: CASSLDRETQYF
CDR3 DNA: TGTGCCAGCAGCTTAGATAGAGAGACCCAGTACTTC

D gene: TRBD2
clone size: once
J gene: TRBJ2-1
V gene: TRBV6-4
CDR3 protein: CASSPSGRVNEQFF
CDR3 DNA: TGTGCCAGCAGTCCTAGCGGGAGGGTCAATGAGCAGTTCTTC

D gene: .
clone size: .
J gene: TRBJ2-7
V gene: TRBV7-2
CDR3 protein: CASSLRQGSREQYF
CDR3 DNA: TGTGCCAGCAGCTTGAGGCAGGGATCCCGCGAGCAGTACTTC

D gene: .
clone size: .
J gene: TRBJ1-1
V gene: TRBV1
CDR3 protein: CTSSQDQGGTEAFF
CDR3 DNA: TGCACCAGCAGCCAAGATCAGGGGGGCACTGAAGCTTTCTTT

D gene: .
clone size: .
J gene: TRBJ2-7
V gene: TRBV30
CDR3 protein: CAWHRVPYEQYF
CDR3 DNA: TGTGCCTGGCACAGAGTCCCCTACGAGCAGTACTTC